The rows below give T cell receptor beta chains drawn from one sample of a study of cytomegalovirus exposure and HLA in healthy donors. The repertoire was sequenced with immunoSEQ multiplex PCR; TCRdb's copy has only in-frame clones and lacks some. The repertoire holds about 180,000 clones, approximately 80% seen once, with 1.3% to 1.5% in the top ten. Sequences were obtained from PBMCs. The origin of the receptors is a girl between 5 and 17 years old in good health and CMV-seropositive. Both conserved end residues are part of each CDR3. A D gene is named only where the DNA matches it firmly. Some rows have no size entry. The others give once, few or many, or a class for an expanded clone.

D gene,V gene,J gene,clone size,CDR3 DNA,CDR3 protein
TRBD2,TRBV5-1,TRBJ2-3,NA,TGCGCCAGCAGCCGGGGACTAGCGGGATCGGCAGATACGCAGTATTTT,CASSRGLAGSADTQYF
TRBD2,TRBV4-2,TRBJ2-2,NA,TGTGCCAGCAGCCAAGAGGCGGGAGTCAACACCGGGGAGCTGTTTTTT,CASSQEAGVNTGELFF
TRBD1,TRBV7-2,TRBJ2-7,NA,TGTGCCAGCAGCTCCCGGACAGGGTTTTACGAGCAGTACTTC,CASSSRTGFYEQYF
NA,TRBV6-5,TRBJ2-7,NA,TGTGCCAGTGGGAGCCCCACCCCCTACGAGCAGTACTTC,CASGSPTPYEQYF
TRBD1,TRBV29-1,TRBJ1-4,NA,TGCAGCGTTTGGGACAGGGAACCAACTAATGAAAAACTGTTTTTT,CSVWDREPTNEKLFF
TRBD1,TRBV4-1,TRBJ2-7,NA,TGCGCCAGCAGCCAATACCGGGACAGGGGTCTCGAGCAGTACTTC,CASSQYRDRGLEQYF
NA,TRBV2,TRBJ2-3,NA,TGTGCCACCACATATGGTTTCCCGGGGACAGATACGCAGTATTTT,CATTYGFPGTDTQYF
NA,TRBV19,TRBJ1-2,NA,TGTGCCAGTAGTATAGTAAGTCGGGGAGGCCATGGCTACACCTTC,CASSIVSRGGHGYTF
TRBD1,TRBV6-5,TRBJ2-7,NA,TGTGCCAGCAGTTACGGGACAGGGGAGGGCGAGCAGTACTTC,CASSYGTGEGEQYF
TRBD1,TRBV27,TRBJ1-5,NA,TGTGCCAGCAGCTCCCTTTTCCATAGCAGACAGGGAGGTCAGCCCCAGCATTTT,CASSSLFHSRQGGQPQHF
NA,TRBV7-9,TRBJ2-2,NA,TGTGCCAGCAGCCTAAGGACTCAGAACACCGGGGAGCTGTTTTTT,CASSLRTQNTGELFF
TRBD1,TRBV7-6,TRBJ1-5,few,TGTGCCAGCAGCTCCGGACAGGCGGGGAGCAATCAGCCCCAGCATTTT,CASSSGQAGSNQPQHF
NA,TRBV19,TRBJ1-5,NA,TGTGCCAGTACCCTGGATGGGGACACTCATTTCAATCAGCCCCAGCATTTT,CASTLDGDTHFNQPQHF
NA,TRBV6-5,TRBJ1-2,NA,TGTGCCAGCAGTTACCAGGGAGGCGACTATGGCTACACCTTC,CASSYQGGDYGYTF
TRBD1,TRBV19,TRBJ1-2,NA,TGTGCCAGTAGTCCGGGGACAGGCAACTATGGCTACACCTTC,CASSPGTGNYGYTF
NA,TRBV5-1,TRBJ2-2,NA,TGCGCCAGCAGCTTGAAGATTTCGGGAACCGGGGAGCTGTTTTTT,CASSLKISGTGELFF
NA,TRBV19,TRBJ2-5,NA,TGTGCCAGTAGCCTGCTGTGGGGCGAGGTAACCCAGTACTTC,CASSLLWGEVTQYF
NA,TRBV30,TRBJ2-7,NA,TGTGCCTGGAACAGAAACTACGAGCAGTACTTC,CAWNRNYEQYF
NA,TRBV11-2,TRBJ2-1,once,TGTGCCAGCAGCTTCACACAGGTGGGGAATGAGCAGTTCTTC,CASSFTQVGNEQFF
NA,TRBV6-5,TRBJ2-2,NA,TGTGCCAGCAACAGCAACACCAACCCCGGGGAGCTGTTTTTT,CASNSNTNPGELFF
TRBD1,TRBV7-2,TRBJ1-2,few,TGTGCCAGCAGCTCGACAGGGAACTATGGCTACACCTTC,CASSSTGNYGYTF
TRBD1,TRBV5-1,TRBJ2-7,NA,TGCGCCAGCAGCCCGGGACAGGGGGGGTACGAGCAGTACTTC,CASSPGQGGYEQYF
NA,TRBV5-1,TRBJ1-1,NA,TGCGCCAGCAGCTTCGTCCTAGGGGCAGGGACTGAAGCTTTCTTT,CASSFVLGAGTEAFF
NA,TRBV4-1,TRBJ1-2,NA,TGCGCCAGCAGCCAAGATCCTGGCGGCGCTAACTATGGCTACACCTTC,CASSQDPGGANYGYTF
NA,TRBV2,TRBJ1-4,once,TGTGCCAGCAGGGGATGGGGCGGTGAAAAACTGTTTTTT,CASRGWGGEKLFF
NA,TRBV18,TRBJ2-1,NA,TGTGCCAGCTCACCACCGGCAACGGGGTGGCAGTTCTTC,CASSPPATGWQFF
NA,TRBV27,TRBJ1-1,NA,TGTGCCAGCAGTTTAACCGGGACAAGGGCTGAAGCTTTCTTT,CASSLTGTRAEAFF
NA,TRBV2,TRBJ1-3,few,TGTGCCAGCGAGGAGGACTCTGGAAACACCATATATTTT,CASEEDSGNTIYF
NA,TRBV6-1,TRBJ1-1,NA,TGTGCCAGCGAACGAAAGGGGGGGGCAGAAGCTTTCTTT,CASERKGGAEAFF
TRBD2,TRBV4-2,TRBJ2-7,NA,TGTGCCAGCAGCCAAGATAGGGCGGGAGGGGCCTACGAGCAGTACTTC,CASSQDRAGGAYEQYF
TRBD2,TRBV18,TRBJ2-1,NA,TGTGCCAGCTCACCCCGGACTAGCGGGCCCAATGAGCAGTTCTTC,CASSPRTSGPNEQFF
TRBD2,TRBV7-7,TRBJ2-1,NA,TGTGCCAGCAGCCCGGGGGGGACTAGCTTAAGTGAGCAGTTCTTC,CASSPGGTSLSEQFF
NA,TRBV5-8,TRBJ1-2,NA,TGTGCCAGCAGCCTGACTAGCTATGGCTACACCTTC,CASSLTSYGYTF
TRBD1,TRBV27,TRBJ2-7,NA,TGTGCCAGCAGTTTAACAGGACAGGGTACCTACGAGCAGTACTTC,CASSLTGQGTYEQYF
NA,TRBV6-4,TRBJ2-7,NA,TGTGCCAGCAGTGAACAGGGAGGGGGAATCTACGAGCAGTACTTC,CASSEQGGGIYEQYF
TRBD1,TRBV5-8,TRBJ2-7,few,TGTGCCAGCAGCTGGGGGGACAGGAGCTCCTACGAGCAGTACTTC,CASSWGDRSSYEQYF
NA,TRBV18,TRBJ2-5,NA,TGTGCCAGCTCATCACTGGCTACGGAGGAGACCCAGTACTTC,CASSSLATEETQYF
TRBD1,TRBV7-9,TRBJ1-5,NA,TGTGCCAGCAGCGACAGGGGATATAGCAATCAGCCCCAGCATTTT,CASSDRGYSNQPQHF
TRBD2,TRBV5-1,TRBJ2-1,NA,TGCGCCAGCAGCACATTAGTACTAGCGGGAGGAGGTCCAGATGAGCAGTTCTTC,CASSTLVLAGGGPDEQFF
NA,TRBV21-1,TRBJ2-5,NA,TGTGCCAGCATGGCCTGGCAGGGGGTTTACCAAGAGACCCAGTACTTC,CASMAWQGVYQETQYF
NA,TRBV5-1,TRBJ2-1,NA,TGCGCCAGCAGCTTGAGCGGAGCGGCTGCCTACAATGAGCAGTTCTTC,CASSLSGAAAYNEQFF
TRBD1,TRBV19,TRBJ1-2,NA,TGTGCCAGTAGTGCCTGGGACAGGGGGCCCGGCTACACCTTC,CASSAWDRGPGYTF
NA,TRBV7-2,TRBJ2-3,once,TGTGCCAGCAGCTTAGGGCTGGGCCTTGATACGCAGTATTTT,CASSLGLGLDTQYF
TRBD1,TRBV5-6,TRBJ1-5,NA,TGTGCCAGCAGGACCGGGACAGGGGGTTACCAGCCCCAGCATTTT,CASRTGTGGYQPQHF